What follows are 18 T cell receptor beta chains derived from one specimen sequenced in a study of liver allograft versus peripheral blood T cells. Turning to the study itself: Transplanted-liver T cell receptor repertoires were compared with recipients' peripheral blood repertoires.

Using its own MiXCR run on the reads, TCRdb lists one record per CDR3 protein. The top ten hold approximately 13% of the sample, which has about 13,000 distinct CDR3 sequences, approximately 17% seen once. These receptors came from a human patient who had a liver transplant. Some T cells could come from the graft donor.

The J gene is TRBJ2-7, the V gene TRBV9, with 7 bases identical to TRBD1. Germline assignment: CDR1 SGDLS and CDR2 YYNGEE. The CDR3 sequence is 15 residues long. The V segment lost 2 bases and the J segment 3 bases; nucleotides outside the gene matches: 8. The CDR3 DNA sequence: TGTGCCAGCAGCGTCTCCGACAGGGCTGGCTACGAGCAGTACTTC. Protein product: CASSVSDRAGYEQYF.

V gene TRBV9 combines with J gene TRBJ2-2; 8 bases are shared with TRBD1. Trimming at V came to 0 bases and at J to 4 bases, leaving 14 bases not matched to a gene. CDR3 length: 19 amino acids. Per the germline V gene, CDR1 is SGDLS and CDR2 is YYNGEE. CDR3 sequence (DNA): TGTGCCAGCAGCGTAGCTAGACAGGGGAATGTTCCAGTCACCGGGGAGCTGTTTTTT. This gives the protein CASSVARQGNVPVTGELFF.

The chain recombines TRBV6-5 with TRBJ2-7; D is perhaps TRBD1 (5 bases). CDR3 size: 14 residues. The V end was cut by 5 bases, the J end by 5 bases, with 16 bases between. Germline V gene data show CDR1 as MNHEY and CDR2 as SVGAGI. CDR3 loop: CASSQDTDIDEQYF. CDR3 in DNA: TGTGCCAGCAGTCAGGACACTGATATAGACGAGCAGTACTTC.

This clonotype was seen a few times. The gene calls are TRBV5-4 and TRBJ2-1, with a possible D match to TRBD2 (6 bases). This CDR3 is built from 12 residues. The V end lost 0 bases, the J end lost 9 bases, and 7 bases lay between the germline ends. CDR1 and CDR2 from the germline V gene are SGHNT and YYREEE (reference sequence). The CDR3 DNA follows: TGTGCCAGCAGCTTGGGGGGAGGTGAGCAGTTCTTC. Its translation is CASSLGGGEQFF.

In this sample, this clonotype turned up once. This chain uses TRBV30 with TRBJ1-1; no firm D call. The CDR3 runs to 13 residues. V gave up 2 bases and J gave up 0 bases, with 7 bases separating them. Germline V gene lookup returns CDR1 GTSNPN and CDR2 SVGIG (reference sequence). Here the CDR3 DNA reads TGTGCCTGGAGTCTTTTCATGAACACTGAAGCTTTCTTT. It specifies CAWSLFMNTEAFF.

This clonotype occurred many times. The chain carries TRBV6-1 and TRBJ1-5; D gene unclear. CDR3 length: 13 residues. Germline V CDR1 and CDR2: MNHNS, SASEGT. Trimming removed 2 bases from V and 4 bases from J, with 6 bases in between. In DNA, the CDR3 is TGTGCCAGCAGTGAACAAGGGAATCAGCCCCAGCATTTT. It translates to CASSEQGNQPQHF.

The chain links TRBV28 to TRBJ1-2, with D perhaps TRBD1 (5 bases). The germline V and J ends were trimmed by 7 bases and 2 bases, with 11 bases remaining between them. CDR1 is MDHEN, CDR2 SYDVKM, per germline. This CDR3 spans 13 amino acids. CDR3 sequence (DNA): TGTGCCAGCACAGCGTGGGGCAACTATGGCTACACCTTC. Protein: CASTAWGNYGYTF.

This clonotype was observed a few times. This chain uses TRBV7-2 with TRBJ1-2; 7 nucleotides agree with TRBD1. V lost 5 bases to trimming and J lost 2 bases; unmatched junction nucleotides: 5. CDR3 length equals 14 residues. The germline V gene has CDR1 SGHTA and CDR2 FQGNSA. Here the CDR3 DNA reads TGTGCCAGCAGCCCTATGACAGGGAACTATGGCTACACCTTC. This gives the protein CASSPMTGNYGYTF.

This clonotype was seen ten or more times. This rearrangement joins TRBV19 to TRBJ1-6; D remains ambiguous. CDR1 is LNHDA, CDR2 SQIVND, per germline (reference sequence). The CDR3 totals 14 residues. V gave up 0 bases and J gave up 10 bases, with 10 bases separating them. The CDR3 coding sequence is TGTGCCAGTAGTATAGATCGATTGGACTCACCCCTCCACTTT. Translation gives CASSIDRLDSPLHF. The full variable domain, in which reference TRBV19 and TRBJ1-6 provide the parts outside the CDR3, is DGGITQSPKYLFRKEGQNVTLSCEQNLNHDAMYWYRQDPGQGLRLIYYSQIVNDFQKGDIAEGYSVSREKKESFPLTVTSAQKNPTAFYLCASSIDRLDSPLHFGNGTRLTVT.

This clonotype was picked up a small number of times. This chain connects TRBV5-4 to TRBJ2-7; TRBD1 agrees at 7 bases. J was trimmed by 4 bases and V by 7 bases; bases with no gene match: 14. The CDR3 contains 15 residues. The germline V gene encodes CDR1 SGHNT and CDR2 YYREEE (reference sequence). The CDR3 here is CASGARSGQMYEQYF. For the CDR3, the DNA is TGTGCCAGCGGAGCCCGTTCGGGACAGATGTACGAGCAGTACTTC.

This clonotype was seen many times. The chain is built from TRBV28 and TRBJ1-1; D remains unclear. The CDR3 sequence is 15 residues long. V was clipped by 6 bases and J by 10 bases, with 24 bases between them. Germline lookup yields CDR1 MDHEN and CDR2 SYDVKM. The CDR3 here is CASSTPGGLSEVAFF. CDR3 coding DNA: TGTGCCAGCAGCACCCCAGGCGGGTTAAGCGAGGTAGCTTTCTTT.

Many counts were recorded for this clonotype. The gene calls are TRBV11-3 and TRBJ2-1; the D call may be TRBD1 or TRBD2 (5 bases each). The CDR3 is made up of 16 amino acids. Trimming took 0 bases from V and 7 from J, leaving 16 bases between them. Germline values: CDR1 SGHNT, CDR2 YENEEA. The chain's CDR3 is CASSLDTAERGNEQFF. CDR3 sequence (DNA): TGTGCCAGCAGCTTAGATACGGCGGAGAGGGGTAATGAGCAGTTCTTC.

The rearrangement links TRBV27 to TRBJ2-7; maybe TRBD1 (6 bases). V gave up 1 base and J gave up 3 bases, with 13 bases separating them. There are 15 residues in the CDR3. Germline V lookup: CDR1 MNHEY, CDR2 SMNVEV (reference sequence). As DNA, the CDR3 is TGTGCCAGCAGTTTATTCGGTACAGGGCTCTACGAGCAGTACTTC. It encodes CASSLFGTGLYEQYF.

V gene TRBV27 combines with J gene TRBJ2-3; TRBD1 agrees at 7 bases. This CDR3 contains 16 residues. Germline CDR1 MNHEY, CDR2 SMNVEV (reference sequence). After removal of 5 bases from V and 0 bases from J, the junction contained 8 bases not matched to a gene. CDR3 residues: CASSRRDRASTDTQYF. CDR3 DNA: TGTGCCAGCAGTCGCCGGGACAGAGCTAGCACAGATACGCAGTATTTT.

Relative to its sample, this clonotype is medium-sized. The chain carries TRBV7-2 and TRBJ1-1, with 8 bases fitting TRBD1. With V trimmed by 5 bases and J by 9 bases, 8 bases remained unmatched. The CDR3 is 13 amino acids. Germline values: CDR1 SGHTA, CDR2 FQGNSA. DNA for the CDR3: TGTGCCAGCAGCGCGGACGGGACAGGTAAAGCTTTCTTT. It encodes CASSADGTGKAFF.

This clonotype was seen only a few times. The chain links TRBV7-9 to TRBJ1-5; no clear D. V shed 1 base and J shed 2 bases, with 12 bases lying between them. The CDR3 length is 16 residues. Germline V gives CDR1 SEHNR, CDR2 FQNEAQ (reference sequence). Here the CDR3 reads CASSLGQGYGNQPQHF. The CDR3 DNA reads as TGTGCCAGCAGCTTAGGCCAAGGGTACGGCAATCAGCCCCAGCATTTT.

This clonotype came up once. The V and J genes are TRBV9 and TRBJ1-2, with 8 positions matching TRBD1. V shed 4 bases, J shed 3 bases, and the junction held 5 bases outside the gene matches. CDR1 is SGDLS and CDR2 is YYNGEE in the germline V gene. CDR3 length equals 14 residues. The CDR3 coding sequence is TGTGCCAGCAGCACGACGGGACAGGACTATGGCTACACCTTC. Protein: CASSTTGQDYGYTF.

This CDR3 reads CASSPGGRELAGELFF. The CDR3 DNA sequence: TGTGCCAGCAGCCCCGGGGGGAGGGAACTCGCCGGGGAGCTGTTTTTT. V gene TRBV5-4 combines with J gene TRBJ2-2, with 7 bases matching TRBD2. From germline, CDR1 is SGHNT and CDR2 YYREEE (reference sequence). The J segment lost 6 bases and the V segment lost 4 bases, leaving 12 bases of the junction unmatched. CDR3 size: 16 residues.